This T cell receptor beta chain emerged from a study of regulatory T cells in long-lasting Graves disease. The sample's time point: persistent/refractory GD, antithyroid drugs over 5 years with positive TRAb. PBMC-extracted RNA yielded the TCR library. Germline V gene sequence: CDR1 MDHEN, CDR2 SYDVKM. This CDR3 region has 18 residues. V was trimmed by 1 base and J by 2 bases, leaving 17 bases between them. Study conclusions and caveats: Persistent Graves' disease cases displayed lower TCR diversity than newly diagnosed ones.

Sequencing libraries for TCR beta were prepared with iRepertoire HTBI primers and Arm-PCR of CDR3 regions. TCRdb independently ran MiXCR on the multiplex PCR reads; one entry per CDR3 protein. This sample has more than 350,000 distinct CDR3 sequences, with around 20% found just once. This clonotype was seen at least ten times. Its antigen is not identified. The chain is built from TRBV28 and TRBJ2-2; the D gene is possibly TRBD2 (5 bases). This material consisted of peripheral blood mononuclear cells (PBMCs), taken when the disease was refractory, from a patient treated with antithyroid drugs. The receptor's source is a female donor with Graves disease. The CDR3 here is CASSLSKLRVLNTGELFF. As DNA, the CDR3 is TGTGCCAGCAGTTTATCTAAGCTGCGGGTGCTTAACACCGGGGAGCTGTTTTTT. Full variable domain (missing parts from reference TRBV28 and TRBJ2-2): DVKVTQSSRYLVKRTGEKVFLECVQDMDHENMFWYRQDPGLGLRLIYFSYDVKMKEKGDIPEGYSVSREKKERFSLILESASTNQTSMYLCASSLSKLRVLNTGELFFGEGSRLTVL.